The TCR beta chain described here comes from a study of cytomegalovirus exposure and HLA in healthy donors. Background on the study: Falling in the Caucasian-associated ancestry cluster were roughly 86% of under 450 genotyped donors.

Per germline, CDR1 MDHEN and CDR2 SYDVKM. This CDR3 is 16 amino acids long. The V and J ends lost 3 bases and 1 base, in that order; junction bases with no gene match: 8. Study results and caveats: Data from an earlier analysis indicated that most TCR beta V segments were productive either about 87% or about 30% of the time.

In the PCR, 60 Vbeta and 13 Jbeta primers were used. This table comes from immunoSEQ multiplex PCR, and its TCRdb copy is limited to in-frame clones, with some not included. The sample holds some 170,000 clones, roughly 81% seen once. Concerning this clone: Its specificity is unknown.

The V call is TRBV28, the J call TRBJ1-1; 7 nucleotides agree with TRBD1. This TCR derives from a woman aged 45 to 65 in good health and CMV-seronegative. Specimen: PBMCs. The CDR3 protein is CASSLVVPGGNTEAFF. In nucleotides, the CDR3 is TGTGCCAGCAGTTTGGTGGTTCCAGGGGGGAACACTGAAGCTTTCTTT.